This note documents a single T cell receptor (beta chain) sequence. The record originates from a study of T cell responses to AZD1222 COVID-19 vaccine. Germline lookup yields CDR1 GTSNPN and CDR2 SVGIG (reference sequence). This CDR3 has 14 residues. TCRdb's table, derived via immunoSEQ multiplex PCR, lists solely in-frame clones and lacks some. The sample lists 150,000 or so clones, roughly 90% occurring once. The receptor was isolated from an adult in good health. The specimen comprised peripheral blood, sampled on day 0 of AZD1222 vaccination. The chain employs TRBV30 and TRBJ1-2; weak D call: TRBD1 (6 bases). The CDR3 loop is CTGVRGASDYGYTF. CDR3 coding DNA: TGTACTGGGGTGCGGGGGGCGTCGGACTATGGCTACACCTTC. The complete variable domain, with remaining parts taken from reference TRBV30 and TRBJ1-2, reads SQTIHQWPATLVQPVGSPLSLECTVEGTSNPNLYWYRQAAGRGLQLLFYSVGIGQISSEVPQNLSASRPQDRQFILSSKKLLLSDSGFYLCTGVRGASDYGYTFGSGTRLTVV.